This is a list of T cell receptor beta chains from one sample in a study of OX40 agonist ivuxolimab in advanced cancers. Sequencing used immunoSEQ multiplex PCR; TCRdb keeps in-frame clones, though not all of them. This sample yields about 130,000 clones, of which about nine tenths are seen a single time; about 0.81% belongs to the top ten. Sample: CD4+ or CD8+ T cells sorted from blood, taken in a trial of the OX40 agonist ivuxolimab. All receptors derive from an adult with an advanced solid tumor such as melanoma, head and neck, liver or kidney cancer. Both conserved end residues are trimmed from each CDR3. Each record gives: J gene, V gene, D gene, clone size, CDR3 protein. D genes are given only for firm matches. Expanded clones are given a class, and other clones once, few, many or no size at all.

j_gene: TRBJ1-1
v_gene: TRBV11-3
d_gene: NA
abundance: NA
CDR3aa: ASSYSGTEAF

j_gene: TRBJ1-1
v_gene: TRBV7-3
d_gene: NA
abundance: NA
CDR3aa: ASSVQNTEAF

j_gene: TRBJ1-1
v_gene: TRBV5-6
d_gene: NA
abundance: NA
CDR3aa: ANSSDNVNTEAF

j_gene: TRBJ2-7
v_gene: TRBV27
d_gene: NA
abundance: NA
CDR3aa: ASSLAGPDYEQY

j_gene: TRBJ2-4
v_gene: TRBV6-6
d_gene: TRBD2
abundance: NA
CDR3aa: ASTSGGATEFGIQY

j_gene: TRBJ2-7
v_gene: TRBV9
d_gene: TRBD2
abundance: NA
CDR3aa: ASSPTSGSIYEQY

j_gene: TRBJ1-3
v_gene: TRBV10-3
d_gene: NA
abundance: NA
CDR3aa: AISGRAGEAAGNTIY

j_gene: TRBJ2-3
v_gene: TRBV6-1
d_gene: NA
abundance: NA
CDR3aa: ASSETDTDTQY

j_gene: TRBJ2-1
v_gene: TRBV30
d_gene: TRBD2
abundance: once
CDR3aa: AWSVPSTSGGKF

j_gene: TRBJ1-3
v_gene: TRBV15
d_gene: NA
abundance: NA
CDR3aa: ATSRDVGGVSGNTIY

j_gene: TRBJ2-1
v_gene: TRBV27
d_gene: NA
abundance: NA
CDR3aa: ASSTWDTTEQF

j_gene: TRBJ2-1
v_gene: TRBV2
d_gene: TRBD2
abundance: few
CDR3aa: ASSPTSGGHNEQF

j_gene: TRBJ2-3
v_gene: TRBV27
d_gene: NA
abundance: NA
CDR3aa: ASSPPLGRVSTDTQY

j_gene: TRBJ2-5
v_gene: TRBV27
d_gene: TRBD1
abundance: NA
CDR3aa: ASSLRQGQETQY

j_gene: TRBJ1-1
v_gene: TRBV28
d_gene: NA
abundance: NA
CDR3aa: ASSLLETEAF

j_gene: TRBJ1-2
v_gene: TRBV28
d_gene: NA
abundance: once
CDR3aa: ASSPGTTYGYT

j_gene: TRBJ1-2
v_gene: TRBV6-6
d_gene: TRBD1
abundance: NA
CDR3aa: ASSDGQGAIGYT

j_gene: TRBJ2-7
v_gene: TRBV11-3
d_gene: NA
abundance: once
CDR3aa: ASSPTAVPYEQY

j_gene: TRBJ2-1
v_gene: TRBV6-5
d_gene: TRBD2
abundance: NA
CDR3aa: ASSSLSGVQGEQF

j_gene: TRBJ2-1
v_gene: TRBV7-9
d_gene: TRBD2
abundance: NA
CDR3aa: ASSSLAGGPNQYNEQF

j_gene: TRBJ2-7
v_gene: TRBV2
d_gene: TRBD2
abundance: NA
CDR3aa: ASTPGRGHNEQY

j_gene: TRBJ2-5
v_gene: TRBV10-3
d_gene: NA
abundance: NA
CDR3aa: AISESRETQY

j_gene: TRBJ2-5
v_gene: TRBV27
d_gene: TRBD2
abundance: few
CDR3aa: ASSQLASWETQY

j_gene: TRBJ2-3
v_gene: TRBV28
d_gene: NA
abundance: NA
CDR3aa: ASTADSPRDTQY

j_gene: TRBJ1-1
v_gene: TRBV27
d_gene: NA
abundance: NA
CDR3aa: ASSLFRGRDTEAF

j_gene: TRBJ1-1
v_gene: TRBV6-5
d_gene: TRBD1
abundance: NA
CDR3aa: ASSATTGGNTEAF

j_gene: TRBJ2-4
v_gene: TRBV7-2
d_gene: NA
abundance: NA
CDR3aa: ASSLDSTVGIQY

j_gene: TRBJ2-1
v_gene: TRBV19
d_gene: NA
abundance: NA
CDR3aa: ASSWQGGSYNEQF

j_gene: TRBJ1-1
v_gene: TRBV19
d_gene: TRBD1
abundance: once
CDR3aa: ASKSGQLNTEAF

j_gene: TRBJ2-2
v_gene: TRBV5-1
d_gene: NA
abundance: NA
CDR3aa: ASSFSARGDTGELF

j_gene: TRBJ2-7
v_gene: TRBV28
d_gene: NA
abundance: NA
CDR3aa: ASSLVVPGIEQY

j_gene: TRBJ2-4
v_gene: TRBV11-2
d_gene: TRBD2
abundance: NA
CDR3aa: ASTPGLAGLGKNIQY

j_gene: TRBJ1-2
v_gene: TRBV5-5
d_gene: TRBD1
abundance: NA
CDR3aa: ASSSGTAINYGYT

j_gene: TRBJ1-6
v_gene: TRBV9
d_gene: NA
abundance: NA
CDR3aa: ASGGDIDSPLH

j_gene: TRBJ1-1
v_gene: TRBV19
d_gene: NA
abundance: NA
CDR3aa: ASSEASAANTEAF

j_gene: TRBJ2-3
v_gene: TRBV9
d_gene: TRBD2
abundance: NA
CDR3aa: ASSVLGLAGGSDTQY